What follows is one TCR beta chain and its context. TCRdb's table, derived via immunoSEQ multiplex PCR, lists solely in-frame clones and lacks some. Of about 74,000 clones listed, approximately 84% are singletons. This record comes from a study of blood T cell repertoires in COVID-19. The wider study: There were acute and convalescent COVID-19 samples, and they came from the United States, Italy and Spain. The analysed material was cDNA or gDNA that came from T cells, B-cell-depleted T cells, or PBMCs.

The CDR3 contains 15 residues. Deletions cut 2 bases from V and 0 bases from J, with 8 bases between. Germline CDR1 is MNHEY and CDR2 is SVGAGI. This receptor was taken from a man aged 65-85 years with acute or convalescent COVID-19. Sequenced material: peripheral blood. The J gene is TRBJ2-1, the V gene TRBV6-5, with a tentative D call TRBD2 (5 bases). Here the CDR3 reads CASSYGGASYNEQFF. The CDR3 DNA follows: TGTGCCAGCAGTTACGGAGGCGCCTCCTACAATGAGCAGTTCTTC.